The T cell receptor beta chain described here comes from a study of regulatory T cells in long-lasting Graves disease. Findings and caveats of the study: The study found TRBV28, TRBJ1-2 and TRBJ2-5 favored in persistent disease. Accuracy was perhaps lowered by the small sample size.

Through Arm-PCR of CDR3 regions and iRepertoire HTBI primers, TCR beta libraries were built. TCRdb fed the multiplex PCR reads into MiXCR, producing one record per CDR3 protein. The sample lists 500,000 to 700,000 distinct CDR3 sequences, 30% occurring once. This clonotype has at least ten counts. The antigen is undetermined. The CDR3 runs 13 residues. Trimming left V 6 bases short and J 3 bases short, with 11 bases between. The V gene's germline CDR1 is LGHNT and CDR2 FRNRAP. Time point denoted: persistent/refractory GD, antithyroid drugs over 5 years with positive TRAb. Making the TCR library involved RNA that had been extracted from PBMCs.

This chain connects TRBV12-5 to TRBJ2-5, with D perhaps assigned TRBD1 or TRBD2 (5 bases each). This TCR was recovered from a female donor with Graves disease. The sequencing used peripheral blood mononuclear cells (PBMCs), collected when the disease was refractory, from a patient treated with antithyroid drugs. In DNA form, the CDR3 reads TGTGCTAGTGGGCCCGGGACGAAAGAGACCCAGTACTTC. It translates to CASGPGTKETQYF.